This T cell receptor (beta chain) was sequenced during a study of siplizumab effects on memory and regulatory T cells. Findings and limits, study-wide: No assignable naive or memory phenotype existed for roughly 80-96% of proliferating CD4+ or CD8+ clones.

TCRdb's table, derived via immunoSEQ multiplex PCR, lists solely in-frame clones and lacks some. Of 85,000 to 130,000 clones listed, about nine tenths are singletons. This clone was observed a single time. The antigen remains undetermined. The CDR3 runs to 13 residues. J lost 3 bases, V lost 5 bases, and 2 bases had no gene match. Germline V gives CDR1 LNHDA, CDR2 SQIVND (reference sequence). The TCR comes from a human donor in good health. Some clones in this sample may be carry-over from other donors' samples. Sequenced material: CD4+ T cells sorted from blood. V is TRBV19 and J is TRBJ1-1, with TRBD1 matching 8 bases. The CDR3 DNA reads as TGTGCCAGTAGTGCGACAGGGGACACTGAAGCTTTCTTT. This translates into CASSATGDTEAFF.